This is a list of T cell receptor beta chains from one sample in a study of T-cell reconstitution after alpha-beta-depleted transplantation in children. One entry per CDR3 protein, called by TCRdb with MiXCR from the PCR reads. The data show roughly 220,000 distinct CDR3 sequences, roughly a tenth seen once. This specimen was PBMCs from the stem cell graft donor, taken from the stem cell graft. The receptors come from a human donor who donated a stem cell graft to a child with SCID. Both conserved end residues are part of each CDR3. The order of the fields is D gene, clone size, J gene, V gene, CDR3 protein, CDR3 DNA. A D gene is named only where the DNA matches it firmly. Not every row has a clone size; where given, it reads once, few, many or a size class.

d_gene: NA
abundance: many
j_gene: TRBJ1-2
v_gene: TRBV7-2
CDR3aa: CASSKGASNYGYTF
CDR3nt: TGTGCCAGCAGCAAGGGCGCGTCTAACTATGGCTACACCTTC

d_gene: TRBD1
abundance: many
j_gene: TRBJ2-1
v_gene: TRBV10-3
CDR3aa: CATLGDRGEYNEQFF
CDR3nt: TGTGCCACCCTCGGGGACAGGGGGGAATACAATGAGCAGTTCTTC

d_gene: NA
abundance: many
j_gene: TRBJ1-1
v_gene: TRBV5-1
CDR3aa: CASSQVTDTEAFF
CDR3nt: TGCGCCAGCAGCCAAGTTACGGACACTGAAGCTTTCTTT

d_gene: NA
abundance: NA
j_gene: TRBJ1-1
v_gene: TRBV12-5
CDR3aa: CASGAGNTEAFF
CDR3nt: TGTGCTAGTGGGGCAGGCAACACTGAAGCTTTCTTT

d_gene: NA
abundance: many
j_gene: TRBJ1-1
v_gene: TRBV18
CDR3aa: CASSPPSTRVTEVFF
CDR3nt: TGTGCCAGCTCACCACCTTCCACACGGGTCACTGAAGTTTTCTTT

d_gene: NA
abundance: few
j_gene: TRBJ1-4
v_gene: TRBV20-1
CDR3aa: CSATEGPNEKLFF
CDR3nt: TGCAGTGCTACCGAGGGCCCGAATGAAAAACTGTTTTTT

d_gene: NA
abundance: many
j_gene: TRBJ1-6
v_gene: TRBV12-3/TRBV12-4
CDR3aa: CASSLAGQGRNSPLHF
CDR3nt: TGTGCCAGCAGTTTAGCAGGGCAGGGCAGGAATTCACCCCTCCACTTT

d_gene: TRBD2
abundance: many
j_gene: TRBJ2-4
v_gene: TRBV20-1
CDR3aa: CSAKSSGGEAKNIQYF
CDR3nt: TGCAGTGCAAAGTCTAGCGGCGGAGAAGCCAAAAACATTCAGTACTTC

d_gene: TRBD2
abundance: many
j_gene: TRBJ2-1
v_gene: TRBV3-1
CDR3aa: CASSQEGRGGPYNEQFF
CDR3nt: TGTGCCAGCAGCCAAGAGGGCCGGGGGGGCCCCTACAATGAGCAGTTCTTC

d_gene: TRBD1
abundance: many
j_gene: TRBJ1-4
v_gene: TRBV7-9
CDR3aa: CASSLRGTGALREKLFF
CDR3nt: TGTGCCAGCAGCTTACGGGGGACAGGGGCCCTTCGTGAAAAACTGTTTTTT

d_gene: NA
abundance: many
j_gene: TRBJ1-2
v_gene: TRBV7-9
CDR3aa: CASSLGGSFYGYTF
CDR3nt: TGTGCCAGCAGCTTAGGCGGCAGCTTCTATGGCTACACCTTC

d_gene: TRBD1
abundance: many
j_gene: TRBJ1-2
v_gene: TRBV5-1
CDR3aa: CASRPSDRGLGYGYTF
CDR3nt: TGCGCCAGCAGACCATCGGACAGGGGGCTAGGCTATGGCTACACCTTC

d_gene: NA
abundance: many
j_gene: TRBJ2-5
v_gene: TRBV7-9
CDR3aa: CASSKPPGYQETQYF
CDR3nt: TGTGCCAGCAGCAAGCCTCCCGGGTACCAAGAGACCCAGTACTTC

d_gene: TRBD1
abundance: many
j_gene: TRBJ2-7
v_gene: TRBV5-1
CDR3aa: CASSHPGQGINEQYF
CDR3nt: TGCGCCAGCAGCCATCCGGGACAGGGTATCAACGAGCAGTACTTC

d_gene: TRBD1
abundance: many
j_gene: TRBJ2-7
v_gene: TRBV4-2
CDR3aa: CASSQDITGGADEQYF
CDR3nt: TGTGCCAGCAGCCAAGATATAACAGGGGGCGCGGACGAGCAGTACTTC

d_gene: NA
abundance: many
j_gene: TRBJ2-5
v_gene: TRBV6-1
CDR3aa: CASSAGDSRQETQYF
CDR3nt: TGTGCCAGCAGTGCGGGGGACAGCCGTCAAGAGACCCAGTACTTC

d_gene: NA
abundance: NA
j_gene: TRBJ1-1
v_gene: TRBV7-6
CDR3aa: CASSPRDGGYSDTEAFF
CDR3nt: TGTGCCAGCAGCCCTCGGGACGGGGGGTATTCGGACACTGAAGCTTTCTTT

d_gene: NA
abundance: many
j_gene: TRBJ1-1
v_gene: TRBV10-3
CDR3aa: CAISEYDTSHTEAFF
CDR3nt: TGTGCCATCAGTGAGTATGACACTTCCCACACTGAAGCTTTCTTT

d_gene: NA
abundance: many
j_gene: TRBJ2-1
v_gene: TRBV9
CDR3aa: CASSDGRRYNEQFF
CDR3nt: TGTGCCAGCAGCGACGGACGGAGGTACAATGAGCAGTTCTTC

d_gene: NA
abundance: many
j_gene: TRBJ1-1
v_gene: TRBV5-1
CDR3aa: CASSQARGGEAFF
CDR3nt: TGCGCCAGCAGCCAAGCAAGAGGTGGTGAAGCTTTCTTT

d_gene: TRBD1
abundance: few
j_gene: TRBJ2-7
v_gene: TRBV15
CDR3aa: CATSRATGANSYEQYF
CDR3nt: TGTGCCACCAGCAGGGCGACAGGGGCGAACTCCTACGAGCAGTACTTC

d_gene: NA
abundance: NA
j_gene: TRBJ2-7
v_gene: TRBV7-2
CDR3aa: CASSPGQLPREQYF
CDR3nt: TGTGCCAGCAGCCCCGGACAGCTTCCTCGGGAGCAGTACTTC

d_gene: NA
abundance: few
j_gene: TRBJ1-2
v_gene: TRBV29-1
CDR3aa: CSVENYGYTF
CDR3nt: TGCAGCGTTGAGAACTATGGCTACACCTTC

d_gene: TRBD2
abundance: many
j_gene: TRBJ2-3
v_gene: TRBV5-1
CDR3aa: CASSSGAGGADTQYF
CDR3nt: TGCGCCAGCAGCTCTGGCGCGGGGGGCGCAGATACGCAGTATTTT

d_gene: NA
abundance: many
j_gene: TRBJ2-6
v_gene: TRBV25-1
CDR3aa: CASRSQNSGANVLTF
CDR3nt: TGTGCCAGCAGGTCCCAAAACTCTGGGGCCAACGTCCTGACTTTC

d_gene: TRBD1
abundance: few
j_gene: TRBJ2-7
v_gene: TRBV2
CDR3aa: CASSAGTGRYEQYF
CDR3nt: TGTGCCAGCAGCGCCGGGACAGGGCGGTACGAGCAGTACTTC

d_gene: NA
abundance: many
j_gene: TRBJ1-4
v_gene: TRBV4-2
CDR3aa: CASSQDPGGPGEKLFF
CDR3nt: TGTGCCAGCAGCCAAGATCCCGGGGGGCCAGGTGAAAAACTGTTTTTT

d_gene: NA
abundance: many
j_gene: TRBJ2-7
v_gene: TRBV12-3/TRBV12-4
CDR3aa: CASRRSDTYEQYF
CDR3nt: TGTGCCAGCAGACGCAGCGATACCTACGAGCAGTACTTC

d_gene: TRBD1
abundance: NA
j_gene: TRBJ2-7
v_gene: TRBV30
CDR3aa: CAWSRPGQGPYEQYF
CDR3nt: TGTGCCTGGAGTCGACCGGGACAGGGTCCCTACGAGCAGTACTTC

d_gene: NA
abundance: many
j_gene: TRBJ1-4
v_gene: TRBV27
CDR3aa: CASSLLNRLNEKLFF
CDR3nt: TGTGCCAGCAGTTTATTGAACAGGTTGAATGAAAAACTGTTTTTT

d_gene: NA
abundance: NA
j_gene: TRBJ2-7
v_gene: TRBV11-2
CDR3aa: CASSPVAPLVYEQYF
CDR3nt: TGTGCCAGCAGCCCCGTTGCCCCCCTAGTTTACGAGCAGTACTTC

d_gene: TRBD1
abundance: many
j_gene: TRBJ1-5
v_gene: TRBV5-5
CDR3aa: CASSLAGTGIQPQHF
CDR3nt: TGTGCCAGCAGCTTGGCCGGGACAGGGATTCAGCCCCAGCATTTT

d_gene: TRBD1
abundance: many
j_gene: TRBJ2-1
v_gene: TRBV20-1
CDR3aa: CSARGIARTGGPLVSYNEQFF
CDR3nt: TGCAGTGCTAGAGGAATCGCGCGGACAGGAGGCCCGCTGGTGTCCTACAATGAGCAGTTCTTC

d_gene: NA
abundance: NA
j_gene: TRBJ2-5
v_gene: TRBV29-1
CDR3aa: CSGTTGSETQYF
CDR3nt: TGCAGCGGAACTACAGGGTCAGAGACCCAGTACTTC

d_gene: NA
abundance: NA
j_gene: TRBJ1-2
v_gene: TRBV10-3
CDR3aa: CAISSGPEGLRMNGYTF
CDR3nt: TGTGCCATCAGCTCCGGACCTGAGGGACTGAGAATGAATGGCTACACCTTC

d_gene: TRBD1
abundance: NA
j_gene: TRBJ1-4
v_gene: TRBV5-1
CDR3aa: CASSPGTGATNEKLFF
CDR3nt: TGCGCCAGCAGCCCAGGGACAGGGGCAACTAATGAAAAACTGTTTTTT

d_gene: TRBD1
abundance: NA
j_gene: TRBJ1-5
v_gene: TRBV20-1
CDR3aa: CSAETGRGFWGNQPQHF
CDR3nt: TGCAGTGCCGAGACAGGGAGGGGTTTTTGGGGCAATCAGCCCCAGCATTTT

d_gene: NA
abundance: many
j_gene: TRBJ2-7
v_gene: TRBV5-1
CDR3aa: CASSLRGSYEQYF
CDR3nt: TGCGCCAGCAGCTTGAGGGGATCCTACGAGCAGTACTTC

d_gene: NA
abundance: many
j_gene: TRBJ1-1
v_gene: TRBV27
CDR3aa: CASSLFVGTEAFF
CDR3nt: TGTGCCAGCAGTTTATTCGTTGGCACTGAAGCTTTCTTT

d_gene: NA
abundance: many
j_gene: TRBJ2-3
v_gene: TRBV28
CDR3aa: CASSLVRTSTDTQYF
CDR3nt: TGTGCCAGCAGTTTAGTCCGCACCTCCACAGATACGCAGTATTTT

d_gene: NA
abundance: many
j_gene: TRBJ2-5
v_gene: TRBV5-1
CDR3aa: CASSLALYGGHQETQYF
CDR3nt: TGCGCCAGCAGCTTGGCCCTCTACGGGGGCCACCAAGAGACCCAGTACTTC

d_gene: TRBD1
abundance: many
j_gene: TRBJ2-1
v_gene: TRBV20-1
CDR3aa: CSASPGQGTDNEQFF
CDR3nt: TGCAGTGCTTCACCCGGACAGGGAACGGACAATGAGCAGTTCTTC

d_gene: NA
abundance: NA
j_gene: TRBJ2-2
v_gene: TRBV5-6
CDR3aa: CASRGDGGSVSAGELLF
CDR3nt: TGTGCCAGCAGGGGCGACGGGGGTTCGGTTTCGGCCGGGGAGCTGCTTTTT

d_gene: NA
abundance: NA
j_gene: TRBJ2-1
v_gene: TRBV28
CDR3aa: CASSFTLHDRDEQFF
CDR3nt: TGTGCCAGCAGTTTCACCCTACACGATAGGGATGAGCAGTTCTTC

d_gene: NA
abundance: many
j_gene: TRBJ1-4
v_gene: TRBV5-1
CDR3aa: CASSFRVGATNEKLFF
CDR3nt: TGCGCCAGCAGCTTTCGAGTGGGAGCAACTAATGAAAAACTGTTTTTT

d_gene: NA
abundance: many
j_gene: TRBJ1-4
v_gene: TRBV7-2
CDR3aa: CASSLLGMQSEKLFF
CDR3nt: TGTGCCAGCAGCTTATTGGGGATGCAGAGCGAAAAACTGTTTTTT

d_gene: TRBD2
abundance: NA
j_gene: TRBJ2-5
v_gene: TRBV20-1
CDR3aa: CSARSGLDSETQYF
CDR3nt: TGCAGTGCTAGATCGGGACTAGATTCGGAGACCCAGTACTTC

d_gene: TRBD1
abundance: many
j_gene: TRBJ1-1
v_gene: TRBV5-1
CDR3aa: CASSLWDRRSEAFF
CDR3nt: TGCGCCAGCAGCTTGTGGGACAGGCGGTCTGAAGCTTTCTTT

d_gene: NA
abundance: many
j_gene: TRBJ2-7
v_gene: TRBV7-2
CDR3aa: CASSLGRGFSYEQYF
CDR3nt: TGTGCCAGCAGCTTAGGCAGGGGATTCTCCTACGAGCAGTACTTC

d_gene: TRBD1
abundance: many
j_gene: TRBJ2-2
v_gene: TRBV7-3
CDR3aa: CASSSNRGQGGELFF
CDR3nt: TGTGCCAGCAGCTCGAACAGGGGGCAAGGCGGGGAGCTGTTTTTT

d_gene: NA
abundance: many
j_gene: TRBJ1-2
v_gene: TRBV5-1
CDR3aa: CASSLAGTTYGYTF
CDR3nt: TGCGCCAGCAGCTTGGCGGGAACCACCTATGGCTACACCTTC

d_gene: NA
abundance: many
j_gene: TRBJ1-1
v_gene: TRBV6-5
CDR3aa: CASSWGTSATEAFF
CDR3nt: TGTGCCAGCAGTTGGGGGACCAGCGCCACTGAAGCTTTCTTT